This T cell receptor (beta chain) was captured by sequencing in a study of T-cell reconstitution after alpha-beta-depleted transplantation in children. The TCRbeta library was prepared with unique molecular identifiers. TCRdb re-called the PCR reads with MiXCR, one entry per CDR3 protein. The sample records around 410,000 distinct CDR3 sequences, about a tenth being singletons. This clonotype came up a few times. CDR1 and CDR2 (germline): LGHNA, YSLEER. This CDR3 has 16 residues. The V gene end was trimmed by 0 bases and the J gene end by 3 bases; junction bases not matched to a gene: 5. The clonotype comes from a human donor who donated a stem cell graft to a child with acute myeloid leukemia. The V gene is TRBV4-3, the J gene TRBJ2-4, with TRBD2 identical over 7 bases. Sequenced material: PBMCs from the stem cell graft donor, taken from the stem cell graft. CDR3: CASSQEGREVKNIQYF. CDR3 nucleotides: TGCGCCAGCAGCCAAGAAGGGAGGGAGGTCAAAAACATTCAGTACTTC.